What follows are 7 T cell receptor beta chains derived from one specimen sequenced in a study of OX40 agonist ivuxolimab in advanced cancers. The table came from immunoSEQ multiplex PCR; TCRdb's copy has only in-frame clones and leaves some out. The data show around 72,000 clones, roughly 89% seen once. Sample: CD4+ or CD8+ T cells sorted from blood, taken in a trial of the OX40 agonist ivuxolimab. These receptors all stem from an adult with an advanced solid tumor such as melanoma, head and neck, liver or kidney cancer.

This clone showed up just a few times. The rearrangement uses TRBV21-1 and TRBJ2-4; the table assigns TRBD1, which was not confirmed against the DNA. TRBV21-1 has pseudogene status. The CDR3 spans 15 residues. DNA of the CDR3: TGTGCCAGCAGCCCCCGGGGGGACAGGGGAAACATTCAGTACTTC. This encodes CASSPRGDRGNIQYF.

Written as DNA, the CDR3 is TGTGCCAGCAGTCTTGGACAGGGGGGGAACACTGAAGCTTTCTTT. Amino acid sequence: CASSLGQGGNTEAFF. The chain employs TRBV28 and TRBJ1-1, with TRBD1 identical over 10 bases. Germline CDR1 MDHEN, CDR2 SYDVKM. This CDR3 comprises 15 residues. V was pared by 5 bases and J by 1 base, with 4 bases of the junction left unmatched.

CDR3 nucleotide sequence: TGTGCCAGCAGTTTATACGACCGCTATAATTCACCCCTCCACTTT. Amino acids: CASSLYDRYNSPLHF. This chain joins TRBV28 and TRBJ1-6, with unresolved D. Germline V gives CDR1 MDHEN, CDR2 SYDVKM. V lost 1 base and J lost 3, with 7 bases in between. The CDR3 has 15 amino acids.

The rearrangement joins TRBV28 to TRBJ1-2, with 9 bases matching TRBD1. V lost 4 bases, J lost 7 bases, and 1 base stayed unmatched. Germline V gives CDR1 MDHEN, CDR2 SYDVKM. CDR3 size: 12 residues. DNA for the CDR3: TGTGCCAGCAGTTGGACAGGGGTTGGCTACACCTTC. As protein: CASSWTGVGYTF.

The chain carries TRBV6-1 and TRBJ1-2, with unresolved D. The CDR3 totals 12 residues. The germline V and J ends were trimmed by 7 bases and 2 bases, with 8 bases remaining between them. Germline-derived CDR1 and CDR2 are MNHNS and SASEGT. The CDR3 here is CASKRRNYGYTF. The CDR3 nucleotides are TGTGCCAGCAAACGTAGGAACTATGGCTACACCTTC.

The chain combines TRBV28 with TRBJ2-5; D might be TRBD2 (6 bases). Germline CDR1 and CDR2: MDHEN and SYDVKM. V was trimmed by 5 bases and J by 5 bases, leaving 12 bases between them. This CDR3 contains 13 residues. The CDR3 DNA is TGTGCCAGCAGTGGAGTCGCGGGGGAGACCCAGTACTTC. Its protein product is CASSGVAGETQYF.

The V and J genes are TRBV7-2 and TRBJ2-7; D is unclear. Per the germline V gene, CDR1 is SGHTA and CDR2 is FQGNSA. The CDR3 runs 14 residues. V was trimmed by 2 bases and J by 5 bases, leaving 13 bases between them. The DNA of the CDR3 is TGTGCCAGCAGCTTATTGACGGTTCCTAACGAGCAGTACTTC. It translates to CASSLLTVPNEQYF. Filled out from reference TRBV7-2 and TRBJ2-7, the complete variable domain reads GAGVSQSPSNKVTEKGKDVELRCDPISGHTALYWYRQSLGQGLEFLIYFQGNSAPDKSGLPSDRFSAERTGGSVSTLTIQRTQQEDSAVYLCASSLLTVPNEQYFGPGTRLTVT.